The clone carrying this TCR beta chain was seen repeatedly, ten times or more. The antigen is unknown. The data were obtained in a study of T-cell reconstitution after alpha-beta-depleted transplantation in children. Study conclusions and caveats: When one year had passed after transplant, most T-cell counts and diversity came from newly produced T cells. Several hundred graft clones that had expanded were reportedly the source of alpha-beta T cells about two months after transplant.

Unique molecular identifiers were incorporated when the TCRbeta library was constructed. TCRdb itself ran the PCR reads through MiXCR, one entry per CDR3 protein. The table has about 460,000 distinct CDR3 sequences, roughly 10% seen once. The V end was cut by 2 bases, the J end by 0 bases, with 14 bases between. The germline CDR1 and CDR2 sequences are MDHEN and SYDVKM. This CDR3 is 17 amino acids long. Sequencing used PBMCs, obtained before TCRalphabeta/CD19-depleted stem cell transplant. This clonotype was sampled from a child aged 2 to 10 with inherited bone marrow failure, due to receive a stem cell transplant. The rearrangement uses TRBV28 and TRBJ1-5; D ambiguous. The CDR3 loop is CASSLARTAYSNQPQHF. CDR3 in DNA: TGTGCCAGCAGTTTAGCGAGGACGGCATATAGCAATCAGCCCCAGCATTTT.